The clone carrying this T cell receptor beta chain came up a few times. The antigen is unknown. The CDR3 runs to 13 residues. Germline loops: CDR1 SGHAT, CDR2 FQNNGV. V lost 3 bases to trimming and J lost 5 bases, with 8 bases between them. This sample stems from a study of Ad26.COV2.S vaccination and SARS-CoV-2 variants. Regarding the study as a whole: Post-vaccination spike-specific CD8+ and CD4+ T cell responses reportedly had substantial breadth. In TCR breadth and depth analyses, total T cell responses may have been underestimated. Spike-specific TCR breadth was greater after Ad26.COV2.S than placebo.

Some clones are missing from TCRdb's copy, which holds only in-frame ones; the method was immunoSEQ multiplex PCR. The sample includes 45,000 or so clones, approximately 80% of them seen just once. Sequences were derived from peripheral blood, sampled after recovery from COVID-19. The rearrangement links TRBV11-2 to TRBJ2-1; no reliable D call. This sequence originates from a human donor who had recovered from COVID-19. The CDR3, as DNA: TGTGCCAGCAGCTTGCCCCAGGACAATGAGCAGTTCTTC. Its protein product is CASSLPQDNEQFF.